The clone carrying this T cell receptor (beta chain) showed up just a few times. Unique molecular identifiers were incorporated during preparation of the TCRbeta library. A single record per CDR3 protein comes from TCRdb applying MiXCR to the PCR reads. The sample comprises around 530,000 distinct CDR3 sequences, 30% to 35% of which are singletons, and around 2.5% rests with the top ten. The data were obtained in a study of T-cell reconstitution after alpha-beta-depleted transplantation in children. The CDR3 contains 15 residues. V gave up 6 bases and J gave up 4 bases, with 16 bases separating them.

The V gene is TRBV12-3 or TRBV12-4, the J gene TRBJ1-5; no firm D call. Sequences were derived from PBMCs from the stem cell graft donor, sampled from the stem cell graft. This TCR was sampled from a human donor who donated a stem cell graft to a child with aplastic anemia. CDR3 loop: CASSPRVSANQPQHF. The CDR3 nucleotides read TGTGCCAGCAGCCCACGGGTCAGTGCGAATCAGCCCCAGCATTTT.